The sequence of this TCR beta chain was determined in a study of metastatic and nonmetastatic thyroid tumors. Study-wide context: Both malignant and benign thyroid patients supplied peripheral blood and tumor or nodule tissue samples, across which the repertoires of these patients were then compared. Notes on the study in general: It was reported that TCR beta diversity was significantly higher in malignant thyroid tumors than benign nodules, in blood and tumor.

Comment on this clone: The antigen remains undetermined.

Trimming pared 2 bases from V and 7 bases from J, leaving 12 bases between. In germline, CDR1 is MDHEN, CDR2 SYDVKM. The CDR3 is 14 amino acids. Original data processing: It was from CDR3 differences across clinicopathological groups that a distant-metastasis classifier for papillary thyroid cancer was built. TCRdb recomputed clones from the PCR reads via MiXCR. In this record, the V and J calls reflect TCRdb's handling and not the investigators' own analysis. The repertoire holds almost 70,000 clones, with 12% to 15% as singletons. Not a single patient had been given any form of treatment at any point before undergoing thyroid surgery.

This receptor was taken from a male donor with papillary thyroid cancer or a benign thyroid nodule (not recorded which). Some clones in this sample may be carry-over from other donors' samples. Sample: blood. V is TRBV28 and J is TRBJ1-5, with no clear D. This CDR3 is CASSLGGPWQPQHF. CDR3 nucleotide sequence: TGTGCCAGCAGTTTAGGTGGCCCTTGGCAGCCCCAGCATTTT.